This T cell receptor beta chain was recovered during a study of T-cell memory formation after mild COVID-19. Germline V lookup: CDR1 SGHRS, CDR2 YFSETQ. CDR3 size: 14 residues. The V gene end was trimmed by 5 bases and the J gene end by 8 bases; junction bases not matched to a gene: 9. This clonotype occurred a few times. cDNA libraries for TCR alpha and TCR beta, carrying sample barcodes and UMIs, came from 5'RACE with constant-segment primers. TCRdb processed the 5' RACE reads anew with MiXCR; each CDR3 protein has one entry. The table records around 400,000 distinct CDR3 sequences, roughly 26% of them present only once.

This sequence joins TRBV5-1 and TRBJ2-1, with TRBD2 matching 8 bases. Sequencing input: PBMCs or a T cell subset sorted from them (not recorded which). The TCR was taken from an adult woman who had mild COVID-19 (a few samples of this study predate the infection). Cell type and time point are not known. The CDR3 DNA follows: TGCGCCAGCAGTTTAAGCGGGAGTTTTTATGAGCAGTTCTTC. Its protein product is CASSLSGSFYEQFF.